Below are 6 T cell receptor beta chains sequenced from a single sample in a study of post-analysis software for immune sequencing data. Their specific antigens are unknown. cDNA libraries of TCR beta carried unique molecular identifiers. MiXCR, applied by TCRdb to the PCR reads, yields one record per CDR3 protein. The profile covers about 540,000 distinct CDR3 sequences, with around a third appearing a single time and 5% to 6% taken by the ten largest. Findings of the study overall: Roughly 5 TRBV segments, including TRBV5-6, TRBV5-1 and TRBV20-1, were more frequent in patients than controls.

Sequencing was done on a sample of blood. The receptors were gathered from a girl aged 2 to 17 with multiple sclerosis.

The chain employs TRBV3-1 and TRBJ1-2, with no clear D. With 6 bases removed from V and 12 bases from J, the gap between germline ends came to 17 bases. Germline V gene data show CDR1 as LGHDT and CDR2 as YNNKEL (reference sequence). The CDR3 extends over 12 amino acids. CDR3 in amino acids: CASSRGLSVNTF. The CDR3, as DNA: TGTGCCAGCAGTCGCGGACTTTCCGTCAACACCTTC.

The gene calls are TRBV2 and TRBJ2-5; D is tentatively TRBD1 or TRBD2 (6 bases each). Germline V lookup: CDR1 SNHLY, CDR2 FYNNEI. The CDR3 contains 14 residues. The V end lost 4 bases, the J end lost 1 base, and 10 bases lay between the germline ends. The CDR3 loop reads CASSGGARQETQYF. CDR3 nucleotides: TGTGCCAGCAGTGGGGGGGCCCGCCAAGAGACCCAGTACTTC. Full variable domain (outside the CDR3, taken from reference TRBV2 and TRBJ2-5): EPEVTQTPSHQVTQMGQEVILRCVPISNHLYFYWYRQILGQKVEFLVSFYNNEISEKSEIFDDQFSVERPDGSNFTLKIRSTKLEDSAMYFCASSGGARQETQYFGPGTRLLVL.

This clonotype has just a few counts. The chain carries TRBV4-1 and TRBJ1-2; D call uncertain. Trimming took off 0 bases at V and 5 bases at J, with 10 bases between the two ends. The CDR3 is 14 residues long. Germline V gene lookup returns CDR1 MGHRA and CDR2 YSYEKL. This chain's CDR3 is CASSQDSRAYGYTF. CDR3 nucleotide sequence: TGCGCCAGCAGCCAAGATAGTCGGGCGTATGGCTACACCTTC.

The table lists this clonotype with a few counts. The chain carries TRBV14 and TRBJ2-3; 10 bases are shared with TRBD2. The CDR3 spans 13 residues. V was clipped by 3 bases and J by 8 bases; unmatched bases: 2. Germline CDR1 and CDR2: SGHDN and FVKESK. The CDR3 spells CASSHVAGGTQYF. The CDR3 DNA follows: TGTGCCAGCAGCCATGTAGCGGGGGGTACGCAGTATTTT.

The chain employs TRBV14 and TRBJ1-1, with a tentative D call TRBD1 (5 bases). The germline V gene has CDR1 SGHDN and CDR2 FVKESK. CDR3 length: 11 amino acids. The V end lost 3 bases, the J end lost 7 bases, and 6 bases lay between the germline ends. The chain's CDR3 is CASSQGLEAFF. The CDR3 coding sequence is TGTGCCAGCAGCCAGGGGCTTGAAGCTTTCTTT.

The sample holds a few counts of this clonotype. The chain uses TRBV6-1 and TRBJ2-1; maybe TRBD1 (7 bases). V gave up 8 bases and J gave up 1 base, with 12 bases separating them. Germline V gives CDR1 MNHNS, CDR2 SASEGT. The length of the CDR3 is 14 residues. CDR3 bases: TGTGCCAGCGGAGGGGGCGTTTCCTACAATGAGCAGTTCTTC. The encoded protein is CASGGGVSYNEQFF.